These T cell receptor beta chains were read from a single sample in a study of shared clonotypes between healthy human individuals. Method: immunoSEQ multiplex PCR; TCRdb's copy keeps in-frame clones and lacks some. The sample yields 950,000 to 1,300,000 clones, under 80% seen once. Sequencing input: memory CD4+ T cells sorted from blood. Receptors originate from a man younger than 35 in good health. The CDR3 runs from the conserved cysteine through the conserved F or W. The order of the fields is clone size, V gene, J gene, D gene, CDR3 DNA, CDR3 protein. A D gene is named only where the DNA matches it firmly. The size of a clone is reported for some rows only, either as once, few or many, or as a class for expanded clones.

.,TRBV6-5,TRBJ2-2,TRBD2,TGTGCCAGCACGACTAGCGGGAGCACCGGGGAGCTGTTTTTT,CASTTSGSTGELFF
.,TRBV27,TRBJ2-3,.,TGTGCCAGCAGCCCTGGGTCTAGCGCCCGCACAGATACGCAGTATTTT,CASSPGSSARTDTQYF
.,TRBV5-1,TRBJ1-1,TRBD1,TGCGCCAGCAGCGCGCAGGGGGGGAACACTGAAGCTTTCTTT,CASSAQGGNTEAFF
.,TRBV7-7,TRBJ2-3,.,TGTGCTAGCAGCTTAAGCCGCCCAGATACGCAGTATTTT,CASSLSRPDTQYF
.,TRBV11-2,TRBJ1-6,.,TGTGCCAGCAGCTTAGATGGCAGTCGCACCTATAATTCACCCCTCCACTTT,CASSLDGSRTYNSPLHF
.,TRBV5-6,TRBJ2-7,.,TGTGCCAGCAGCTCCAACAGGAGGGCTTACTACGAGCAGTACTTC,CASSSNRRAYYEQYF
.,TRBV28,TRBJ1-4,.,TGTGCCAGCAGTATCGCCGGGGCTAATGAAAAACTGTTTTTT,CASSIAGANEKLFF
.,TRBV11-2,TRBJ1-6,.,TGTGCCAGCAGTTATAAGGGGACGGCAAATTCACCCCTCCACTTT,CASSYKGTANSPLHF
.,TRBV27,TRBJ1-6,.,TGTGCCAGCAGTAAGAGACAGAGCAATTCACCCCTCCACTTT,CASSKRQSNSPLHF
.,TRBV4-2,TRBJ1-3,TRBD1,TGTGCCAGCAGCCGGGGGACAGGGGGTGGGTCTGGAAACACCATATATTTT,CASSRGTGGGSGNTIYF
many,TRBV28,TRBJ1-2,.,TGTGCCAGCAGTTTCGTCGGGGCAGGCTACACCTTC,CASSFVGAGYTF
few,TRBV2,TRBJ2-3,TRBD2,TGTGCCAGCAAGGGACTAGCGGGGGGAGATACGCAGTATTTT,CASKGLAGGDTQYF
.,TRBV6-1,TRBJ1-3,.,TGTGCCAGCAGTGAAGACAGGGCTAACACCATATATTTT,CASSEDRANTIYF
.,TRBV5-8,TRBJ1-6,.,TGTGCCAGCAGCTTGACTCTACTGACCGGGACCTGGGATTCACCCCTCCACTTT,CASSLTLLTGTWDSPLHF
.,TRBV13,TRBJ2-7,.,TGTGCCAGCAGCTACGGGCCTATACCCAACGAGCAGTACTTC,CASSYGPIPNEQYF
.,TRBV12-5,TRBJ2-5,.,TGTGCTAGTGGTTTGGTCATCCCGCCCCAGTACTTC,CASGLVIPPQYF
.,TRBV5-1,TRBJ2-5,.,TGCGCCAGCAGCTCCGGGACGGGTCTCGTGGAGACCCAGTACTTC,CASSSGTGLVETQYF
few,TRBV25-1,TRBJ2-3,TRBD2,TGTGCCAGCAGTGACCCCGGATCGGGGGGGCCAGATACGCAGTATTTT,CASSDPGSGGPDTQYF
once,TRBV5-1,TRBJ2-1,.,TGCGCCAGCAGCTTGTATGGCAGGGAATCCCACAATGAGCAGTTCTTC,CASSLYGRESHNEQFF
many,TRBV7-3,TRBJ2-1,TRBD2,TGTGCCAGCAGCCTCTTAGCGGGGGGGTACAATGAGCAGTTCTTC,CASSLLAGGYNEQFF
.,TRBV7-7,TRBJ2-5,.,TGTGCTAGCAGACCAACTGGGGGGACCCAGTACTTC,CASRPTGGTQYF
.,TRBV20-1,TRBJ2-1,.,TGCAGTGCACCGTCCAGTGGGCAGTTCTTC,CSAPSSGQFF
.,TRBV7-2,TRBJ2-5,TRBD1,TGTGCCAGCAGCATCCGGGACAGGCATGGGGAGACCCAGTACTTC,CASSIRDRHGETQYF
.,TRBV5-5,TRBJ1-2,TRBD1,TGTGCCAGCAGCCCCGTTTGGACAGGATTCTATGGCTACACCTTC,CASSPVWTGFYGYTF
few,TRBV5-1,TRBJ1-4,.,TGCGCCAGCAGCCTTGACAGCACTAATGAAAAACTGTTTTTT,CASSLDSTNEKLFF
.,TRBV5-1,TRBJ2-5,TRBD2,TGCGCCAGCAGCTTAAGCGGGGGTCAAGAGACCCAGTACTTC,CASSLSGGQETQYF
.,TRBV28,TRBJ2-5,.,TGTGCCAGCAAAACTTGGGACGGCCACCAAGAGACCCAGTACTTC,CASKTWDGHQETQYF
.,TRBV7-2,TRBJ2-7,TRBD1,TGTGCCAGCAGCTCGACAGGGGGGTACGAGCAGTACTTC,CASSSTGGYEQYF
.,TRBV6-1,TRBJ2-2,.,TGTGCCAGCAGTGAGTTTCGAGGGTACAGGGCGAACACCGGGGAGCTGTTTTTT,CASSEFRGYRANTGELFF
.,TRBV5-6,TRBJ1-6,.,TGTGCCAGCAGCTTGCCAGTCGGGGGTTCACCCCTCCACTTT,CASSLPVGGSPLHF
.,TRBV9,TRBJ2-7,.,TGTGCCAGCAGCGTAGGGGGGGCCGGGACCCTCTACGAGCAGTACTTC,CASSVGGAGTLYEQYF
many,TRBV6-1,TRBJ2-7,TRBD1,TGTGCCAGCTCTCCGGGACAGACCTACGAGCAGTACTTC,CASSPGQTYEQYF
.,TRBV27,TRBJ2-3,.,TGTGCCAGCACGACCGGAACTAGCTGGGGCACAGATACGCAGTATTTT,CASTTGTSWGTDTQYF
once,TRBV19,TRBJ1-1,.,TGTGCCAGTAGTATTACCGGTTTCGGTATGGGGAACACTGAAGCTTTCTTT,CASSITGFGMGNTEAFF
.,TRBV5-1,TRBJ2-2,.,TGCGCCAGCAGTTACTCGGGAGTTGGCACCGGGGAGCTGTTTTTT,CASSYSGVGTGELFF
.,TRBV20-1,TRBJ2-1,TRBD2,TGCAGTGCCCCCGTCCCTAGCGGCGCGTTCTTC,CSAPVPSGAFF
.,TRBV1,TRBJ2-3,.,TGCACCAGCAGCCAGACACTGGGACGGAGAGTTTTCACAGATACGCAGTATTTT,CTSSQTLGRRVFTDTQYF
.,TRBV2,TRBJ1-4,.,TGTGCCAGCACTCCGATGGCTAGTATTTTCGAACTGTTTTTT,CASTPMASIFELFF
once,TRBV27,TRBJ1-2,.,TGTGCCAGCAGTTTGGCGGCCGGGGCGAATGGCTACACCTTC,CASSLAAGANGYTF
.,TRBV27,TRBJ2-1,TRBD1,TGTGCCAGCAGTGGGGACAGAAGGACTGAGCAGTTCTTC,CASSGDRRTEQFF
.,TRBV29-1,TRBJ2-3,TRBD2,TGCAGCGTTTCGGGACTAGCGGGGGCAGATGGTACGCAGTATTTT,CSVSGLAGADGTQYF
.,TRBV30,TRBJ2-3,TRBD1,TGTGCCTGGAGTAGACAGGGTCCCGATACGCAGTATTTT,CAWSRQGPDTQYF
.,TRBV10-1,TRBJ2-7,.,TGCGCCAGCAGTGAGAATTTTTCGGGCGAGCAGTACTTC,CASSENFSGEQYF
.,TRBV27,TRBJ1-1,.,TGTGCCAGCAGTTTAAAGGGGGAAGCTTTCTTT,CASSLKGEAFF
few,TRBV12-5,TRBJ1-4,.,TGTGCTAGTGGTTTGGGTCGGGGGCAGGAAAAACTGTTTTTT,CASGLGRGQEKLFF
.,TRBV10-3,TRBJ2-7,.,TGTGCCAGCAACTCGGGAATTAGCTCCTACGAGCAGTACTTC,CASNSGISSYEQYF
many,TRBV10-3,TRBJ2-7,TRBD2,TGTGCCATCAGTGAGTACGGACTAGTCTCAAGAGCCTACGAGCAGTACTTC,CAISEYGLVSRAYEQYF
.,TRBV30,TRBJ1-5,.,TGTGCCTGGAGTTTGGGAGGTAGAAGCAATCAGCCCCAGCATTTT,CAWSLGGRSNQPQHF
.,TRBV10-1,TRBJ1-3,.,TGCGCCAGCACCCTGGGTGTATCTGGAAACACCATATATTTT,CASTLGVSGNTIYF
.,TRBV7-2,TRBJ2-4,.,TGTGCCAGCAGCTTAAGCGTAGCCAAAAACATTCAGTACTTC,CASSLSVAKNIQYF
many,TRBV28,TRBJ2-3,.,TGTGCCAGCAGTTTTGATGGGGTAGGGGATACGCAGTATTTT,CASSFDGVGDTQYF